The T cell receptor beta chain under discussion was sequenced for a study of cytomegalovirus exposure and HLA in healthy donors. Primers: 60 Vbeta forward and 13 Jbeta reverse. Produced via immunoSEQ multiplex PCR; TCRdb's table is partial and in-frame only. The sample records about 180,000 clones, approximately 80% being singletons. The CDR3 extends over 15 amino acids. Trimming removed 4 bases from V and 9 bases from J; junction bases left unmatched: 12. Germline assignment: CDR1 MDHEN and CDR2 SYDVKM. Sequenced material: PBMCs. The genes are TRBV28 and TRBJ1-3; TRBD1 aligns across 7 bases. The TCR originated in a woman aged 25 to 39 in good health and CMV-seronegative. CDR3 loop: CASSSSGQPMGTIYF. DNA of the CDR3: TGTGCCAGCAGTTCATCGGGACAGCCGATGGGCACCATATATTTT.